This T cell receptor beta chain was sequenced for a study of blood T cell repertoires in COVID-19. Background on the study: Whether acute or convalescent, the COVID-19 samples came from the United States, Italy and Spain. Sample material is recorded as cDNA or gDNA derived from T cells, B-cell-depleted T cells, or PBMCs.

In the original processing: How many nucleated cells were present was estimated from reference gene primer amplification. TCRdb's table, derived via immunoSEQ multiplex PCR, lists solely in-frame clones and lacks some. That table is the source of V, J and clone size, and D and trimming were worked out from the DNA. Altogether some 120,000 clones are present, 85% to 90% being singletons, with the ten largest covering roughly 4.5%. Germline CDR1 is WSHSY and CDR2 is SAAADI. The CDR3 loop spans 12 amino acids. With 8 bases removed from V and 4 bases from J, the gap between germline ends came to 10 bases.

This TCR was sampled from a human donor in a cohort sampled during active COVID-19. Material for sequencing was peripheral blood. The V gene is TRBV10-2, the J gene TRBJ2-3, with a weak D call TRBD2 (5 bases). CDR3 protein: CASSPGADTQYF. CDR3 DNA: TGCGCCAGCTCTCCCGGGGCAGATACGCAGTATTTT.